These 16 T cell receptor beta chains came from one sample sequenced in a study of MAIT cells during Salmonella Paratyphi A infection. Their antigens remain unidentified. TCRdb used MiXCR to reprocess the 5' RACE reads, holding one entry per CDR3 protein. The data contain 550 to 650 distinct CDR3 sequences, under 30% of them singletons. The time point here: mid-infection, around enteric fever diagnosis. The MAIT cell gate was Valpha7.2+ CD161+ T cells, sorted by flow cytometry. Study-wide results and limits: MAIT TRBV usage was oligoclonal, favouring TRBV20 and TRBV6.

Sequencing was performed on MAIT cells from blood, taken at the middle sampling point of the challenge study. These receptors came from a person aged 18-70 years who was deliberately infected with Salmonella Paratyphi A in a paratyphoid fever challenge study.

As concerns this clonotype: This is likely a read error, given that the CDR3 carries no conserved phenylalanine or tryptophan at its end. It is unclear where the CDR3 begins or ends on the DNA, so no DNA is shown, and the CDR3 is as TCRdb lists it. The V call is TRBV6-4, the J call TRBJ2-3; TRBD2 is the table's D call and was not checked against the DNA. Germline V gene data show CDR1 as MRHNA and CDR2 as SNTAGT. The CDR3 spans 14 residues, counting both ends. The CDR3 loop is CASSASGSTDTQEV.

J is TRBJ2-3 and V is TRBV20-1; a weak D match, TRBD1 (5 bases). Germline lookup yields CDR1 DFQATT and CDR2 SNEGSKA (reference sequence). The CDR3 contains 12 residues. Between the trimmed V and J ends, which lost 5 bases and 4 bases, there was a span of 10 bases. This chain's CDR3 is CSAWWGADTQYF. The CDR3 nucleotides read TGCAGTGCTTGGTGGGGCGCAGATACGCAGTATTTT.

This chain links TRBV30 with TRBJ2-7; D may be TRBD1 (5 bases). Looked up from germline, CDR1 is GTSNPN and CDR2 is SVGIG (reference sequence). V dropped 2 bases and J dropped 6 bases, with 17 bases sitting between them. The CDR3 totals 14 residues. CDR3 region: CAWSRGFAAPEQYF. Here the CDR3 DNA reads TGTGCCTGGAGTAGGGGTTTTGCGGCCCCCGAGCAGTACTTC.

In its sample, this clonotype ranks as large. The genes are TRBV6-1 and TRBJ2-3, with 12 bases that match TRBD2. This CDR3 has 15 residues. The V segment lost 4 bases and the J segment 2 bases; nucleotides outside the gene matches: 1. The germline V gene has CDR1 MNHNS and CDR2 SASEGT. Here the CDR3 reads CASSGLAGATDTQYF. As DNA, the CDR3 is TGTGCCAGCAGTGGACTAGCGGGAGCCACAGATACGCAGTATTTT.

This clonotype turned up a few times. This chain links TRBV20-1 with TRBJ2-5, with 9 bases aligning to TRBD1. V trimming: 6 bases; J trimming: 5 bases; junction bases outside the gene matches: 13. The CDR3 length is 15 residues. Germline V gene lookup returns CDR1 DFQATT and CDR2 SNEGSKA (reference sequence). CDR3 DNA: TGCAGTGCCAAGACGGGACAGGGTTTGAGGGAGACCCAGTACTTC. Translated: CSAKTGQGLRETQYF.

The CDR3 spells CASSLGGSNQPQHF. The CDR3 nucleotides read TGTGCCAGCAGCTTGGGGGGTAGCAATCAGCCCCAGCATTTT. The V and J genes are TRBV5-4 and TRBJ1-5; D remains ambiguous. The V gene lost 0 bases and the J gene lost 0 bases, with 4 bases spanning the gap. The CDR3 contains 14 residues. Germline-derived CDR1 and CDR2 are SGHNT and YYREEE (reference sequence).

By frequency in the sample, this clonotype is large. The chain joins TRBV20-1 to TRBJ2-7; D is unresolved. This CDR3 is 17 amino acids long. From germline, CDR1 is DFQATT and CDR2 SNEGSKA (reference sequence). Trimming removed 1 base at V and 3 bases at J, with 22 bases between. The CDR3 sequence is CSARVLTVYQDYYEQYF. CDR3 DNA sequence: TGCAGTGCTAGAGTCCTTACCGTCTACCAAGATTACTACGAGCAGTACTTC.

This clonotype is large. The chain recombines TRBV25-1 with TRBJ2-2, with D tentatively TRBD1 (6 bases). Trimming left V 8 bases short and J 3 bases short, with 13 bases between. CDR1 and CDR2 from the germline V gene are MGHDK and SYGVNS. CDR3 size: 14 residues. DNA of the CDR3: TGTGCCAGCGGACAGAACGGGGACACCGGGGAGCTGTTTTTT. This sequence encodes CASGQNGDTGELFF.

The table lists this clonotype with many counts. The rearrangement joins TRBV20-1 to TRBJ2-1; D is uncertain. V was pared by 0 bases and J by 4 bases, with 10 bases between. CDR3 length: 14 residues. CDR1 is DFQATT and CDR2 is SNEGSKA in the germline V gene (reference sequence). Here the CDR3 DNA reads TGCAGTGCTAGAGATCAAACAGATTACAATGAGCAGTTCTTC. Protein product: CSARDQTDYNEQFF.

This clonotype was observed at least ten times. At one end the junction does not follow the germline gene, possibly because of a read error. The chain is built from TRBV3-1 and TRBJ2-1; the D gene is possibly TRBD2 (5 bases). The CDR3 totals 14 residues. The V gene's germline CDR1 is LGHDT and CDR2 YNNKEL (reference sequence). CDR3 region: CATSREGSYNEQFF. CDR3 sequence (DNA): TGTGCCACCAGCCGAGAGGGATCCTACAATGAGCAGTTCTTC.

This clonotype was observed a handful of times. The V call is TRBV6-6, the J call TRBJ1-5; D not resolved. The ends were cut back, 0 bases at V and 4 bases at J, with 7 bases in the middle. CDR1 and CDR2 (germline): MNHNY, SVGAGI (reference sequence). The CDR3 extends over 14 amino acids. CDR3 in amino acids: CASSYSGGNQPQHF. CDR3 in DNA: TGTGCCAGCAGTTACTCGGGAGGGAATCAGCCCCAGCATTTT.

CDR3 region: CASSSGTGRNYQETQYF. CDR3 nucleotide sequence: TGTGCCAGCAGCTCCGGGACAGGGCGAAATTACCAAGAGACCCAGTACTTC. This rearrangement joins TRBV7-9 to TRBJ2-5; TRBD1 agrees at 9 bases. V shed 4 bases and J 0 bases; nucleotides not matched to a gene: 9. The germline CDR1 and CDR2 sequences are SEHNR and FQNEAQ (reference sequence). CDR3 length: 17 amino acids.

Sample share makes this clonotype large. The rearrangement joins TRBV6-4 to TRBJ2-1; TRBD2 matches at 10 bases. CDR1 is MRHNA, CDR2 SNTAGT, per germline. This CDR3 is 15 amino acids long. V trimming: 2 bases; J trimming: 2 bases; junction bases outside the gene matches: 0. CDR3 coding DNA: TGTGCCAGCAGTGACGGGACTAGCGCCTACAATGAGCAGTTCTTC. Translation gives CASSDGTSAYNEQFF.

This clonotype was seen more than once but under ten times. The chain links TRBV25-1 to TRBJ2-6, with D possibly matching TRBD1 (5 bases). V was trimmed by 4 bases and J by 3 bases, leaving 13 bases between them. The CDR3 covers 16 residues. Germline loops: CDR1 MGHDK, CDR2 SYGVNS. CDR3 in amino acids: CASSVGAPDGANVLTF. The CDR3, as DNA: TGTGCCAGCAGTGTTGGGGCGCCGGATGGGGCCAACGTCCTGACTTTC.

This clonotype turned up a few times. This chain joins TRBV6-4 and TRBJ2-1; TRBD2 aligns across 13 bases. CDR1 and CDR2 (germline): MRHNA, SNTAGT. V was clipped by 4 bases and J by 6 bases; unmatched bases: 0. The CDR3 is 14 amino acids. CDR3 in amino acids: CASSGTSGSNEQFF. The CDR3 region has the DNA TGTGCCAGCAGTGGGACTAGCGGGAGCAATGAGCAGTTCTTC.

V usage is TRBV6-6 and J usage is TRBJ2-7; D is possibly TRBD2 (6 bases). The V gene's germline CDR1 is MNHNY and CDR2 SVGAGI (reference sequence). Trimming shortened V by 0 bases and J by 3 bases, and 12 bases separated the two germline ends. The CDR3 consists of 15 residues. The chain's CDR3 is CASSYSADGGYEQYF. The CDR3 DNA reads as TGTGCCAGCAGTTACTCGGCTGACGGGGGCTACGAGCAGTACTTC.